These 21 T cell receptor beta chains originate from one sample sequenced in a study of blood T cell repertoires in COVID-19. Using immunoSEQ multiplex PCR, the repertoire was profiled, and TCRdb retains in-frame clones only, with some absent. The sample has around 150,000 clones, 81% seen once. Sequenced input: peripheral blood. The receptors derive from a man aged 60-69 years with active or convalescent COVID-19.

This clone was observed a few times. The V and J genes are TRBV6-5 and TRBJ1-1; unclear D gene. Germline CDR1 is MNHEY and CDR2 is SVGAGI. The CDR3 runs to 11 residues. Trimming cost V 8 bases and J 5 bases, with 9 bases left between them. The CDR3 nucleotides are TGTGCCAGCCGCGGGAAGACTGAAGCTTTCTTT. As protein: CASRGKTEAFF.

This rearrangement joins TRBV15 to TRBJ2-7; D is possibly TRBD2 (5 bases). The V end was cut by 0 bases, the J end by 2 bases, with 8 bases between. CDR1 is LNHNV and CDR2 is YYDKDF in the germline V gene (reference sequence). The CDR3 runs to 14 residues. The CDR3 coding sequence is TGTGCCACCAGCAGAGATGAGGGTCCCTACGAGCAGTACTTC. Translated, it gives CATSRDEGPYEQYF.

The chain uses TRBV5-1 and TRBJ2-3, with D uncertain. Trimming took 4 bases from V and 0 from J, leaving 9 bases between them. CDR3 length: 14 amino acids. Looked up from germline, CDR1 is SGHRS and CDR2 is YFSETQ. CDR3 amino acids: CASSLLRSTDTQYF. The CDR3 DNA reads as TGCGCCAGCAGCCTCCTGCGAAGCACAGATACGCAGTATTTT.

This rearrangement joins TRBV28 to TRBJ2-7; 7 nucleotides match TRBD1. V shed 6 bases and J 0 bases; nucleotides not matched to a gene: 8. CDR1 and CDR2 (germline): MDHEN, SYDVKM. The CDR3 has 15 amino acids. CDR3 nucleotides: TGTGCCAGCAGGTCCGACAGGGCGAGCTCCTACGAGCAGTACTTC. It encodes CASRSDRASSYEQYF.

The chain employs TRBV12-3 or TRBV12-4 and TRBJ2-7; no clear D gene. V was trimmed by 3 bases and J by 2 bases, leaving 8 bases between them. The CDR3 runs 13 residues. This CDR3 is CASSFGTTYEQYF. The CDR3 DNA is TGTGCCAGCAGTTTTGGAACTACCTACGAGCAGTACTTC.

The chain combines TRBV29-1 with TRBJ2-7, with D possibly TRBD1 on 5 matching bases. V lost 6 bases and J 6 bases, leaving 18 bases between the germline ends. CDR3 length equals 13 residues. Germline V lookup: CDR1 SQVTM, CDR2 ANQGSEA. CDR3 in amino acids: CSVRTGRVGEQYF. CDR3 DNA: TGCAGCGTCCGAACGGGCAGGGTTGGCGAGCAGTACTTC.

V usage is TRBV10-2 and J usage is TRBJ2-5, with 9 bases matching TRBD2. The CDR3 consists of 15 residues. Trimming took 6 bases from V and 4 from J; bases not matched to a gene: 9. The V gene's germline CDR1 is WSHSY and CDR2 SAAADI. The CDR3 region is CASSWTSAAGETQYF. The CDR3 coding sequence is TGCGCCAGCAGCTGGACTAGCGCCGCTGGAGAGACCCAGTACTTC.

Remarks on this clone: An end of the junction does not agree with germline; a read error may underlie this. V and J are TRBV10-1 and TRBJ1-4; D gene ambiguous. Germline lookup yields CDR1 WNHNN and CDR2 SYGVQD (reference sequence). There are 12 residues in the CDR3. The CDR3 loop reads CASGRTSEKLFF. The CDR3 coding sequence is TGCGCCAGCGGAAGGACTAGTGAAAAACTGTTTTTT.

The chain joins TRBV6-1 to TRBJ1-6; D gene ambiguous. V was clipped by 0 bases and J by 4 bases, with 13 bases between them. CDR3 length: 17 amino acids. Germline V gene data show CDR1 as MNHNS and CDR2 as SASEGT. Here the CDR3 DNA reads TGTGCCAGCAGTGAAGCGCAAGTACATGCTTATAATTCACCCCTCCACTTT. This sequence encodes CASSEAQVHAYNSPLHF.

The genes are TRBV5-1 and TRBJ2-1, with 7 bases identical to TRBD2. V was clipped by 0 bases and J by 4 bases; unmatched bases: 4. Per germline, CDR1 SGHRS and CDR2 YFSETQ. The CDR3 length is 15 residues. DNA of the CDR3: TGCGCCAGCAGCTTGGCCGGGGGGTTTTACAATGAGCAGTTCTTC. This sequence encodes CASSLAGGFYNEQFF.

The genes are TRBV28 and TRBJ2-7, with 7 bases matching TRBD2. CDR1 is MDHEN and CDR2 is SYDVKM in the germline V gene. The V segment lost 6 bases and the J segment 8 bases; nucleotides outside the gene matches: 13. CDR3 length equals 14 residues. Written as DNA, the CDR3 is TGTGCCAGCAGCCCGTTGGGAGCGGGATCGAAGCAGTACTTC. Residues: CASSPLGAGSKQYF.

This clone was counted once. The chain has TRBV6-5 and TRBJ1-1; D not certain. Germline lookup yields CDR1 MNHEY and CDR2 SVGAGI. CDR3 length equals 14 residues. Between the trimmed V and J ends, which lost 2 bases and 1 base, there was a span of 8 bases. The CDR3 loop is CASSYTLGNTEAFF. The CDR3 DNA sequence: TGTGCCAGCAGTTACACTCTAGGGAACACTGAAGCTTTCTTT.

The chain is built from TRBV18 and TRBJ1-2; D remains unclear. Germline V CDR1 and CDR2: KGHSH, LQKENI. This CDR3 has 16 residues. Trimming cost V 6 bases and J 0 bases, with 17 bases left between them. Here the CDR3 DNA reads TGTGCCAGCTCGCCTCCTGGGCAGAGCTCTAACTATGGCTACACCTTC. Translated: CASSPPGQSSNYGYTF.

CDR3 loop: CAISSLSNPLTF. CDR3 in DNA: TGTGCCATCAGTAGCTTGTCCAACCCCCTCACCTTC. This rearrangement joins TRBV10-3 to TRBJ1-2; D ambiguous. V was pared by 5 bases and J by 13 bases, with 17 bases between. The CDR3 covers 12 residues. Germline V gives CDR1 ENHRY, CDR2 SYGVKD.

The gene calls are TRBV3-1 (or the pseudogene TRBV3-2) and TRBJ2-2; TRBD2 agrees at 14 bases. Germline trimming cut 3 bases from V and 7 bases from J; bases unmatched to any gene: 1. This CDR3 has 15 amino acids. Germline V lookup: CDR1 LGHDT, CDR2 YNNKEL (reference sequence). CDR3 bases: TGTGCCAGCAGCCACGGGACTAGCGGGAGCGGGGAGCTGTTTTTT. Its protein is CASSHGTSGSGELFF.

The chain uses TRBV19 and TRBJ1-5, with a weak D call TRBD1 (6 bases). The CDR3 totals 14 residues. CDR1 and CDR2 from the germline V gene are LNHDA and SQIVND (reference sequence). Trimming stripped 4 bases from V and 4 bases from J, with 11 bases between. The CDR3 DNA reads as TGTGCCAGTAGTAAACGACAGGTTAATCAGCCCCAGCATTTT. It is translated as CASSKRQVNQPQHF. Supplemented by reference TRBV19 and TRBJ1-5, the full variable domain reads DGGITQSPKYLFRKEGQNVTLSCEQNLNHDAMYWYRQDPGQGLRLIYYSQIVNDFQKGDIAEGYSVSREKKESFPLTVTSAQKNPTAFYLCASSKRQVNQPQHFGDGTRLSIL.

The chain has TRBV2 and TRBJ1-2; the D gene is possibly TRBD1 (6 bases). From germline, CDR1 is SNHLY and CDR2 FYNNEI. CDR3 length: 14 amino acids. V shed 8 bases and J shed 8 bases, with 21 bases lying between them. CDR3 residues: CASHEGGAGKGYTF. The DNA for the CDR3 is TGTGCCAGCCATGAGGGGGGGGCCGGGAAAGGCTACACCTTC.

V and J are TRBV25-1 and TRBJ1-6; D may be TRBD1 (6 bases). V dropped 6 bases and J dropped 0 bases, with 12 bases sitting between them. Per the germline V gene, CDR1 is MGHDK and CDR2 is SYGVNS. CDR3 length: 16 residues. The CDR3 bases are TGTGCCAGCAGACCCACAGGGAGCTCCTATAATTCACCCCTCCACTTT. The encoded protein is CASRPTGSSYNSPLHF.

The V call is TRBV10-3, the J call TRBJ2-1, with TRBD2 identical over 8 bases. V gave up 9 bases and J gave up 9 bases; unmatched junction bases: 4. The CDR3 runs 11 residues. Germline values: CDR1 ENHRY, CDR2 SYGVKD. The CDR3 region has the DNA TGTGCCATTGCCGGGGGGGGTGAGCAGTTCTTC. This codes for CAIAGGGEQFF.

The chain joins TRBV20-1 to TRBJ2-3; a possible D gene is TRBD2 (6 bases). Germline V CDR1 and CDR2: DFQATT, SNEGSKA (reference sequence). The CDR3 spans 14 residues. V was cut by 3 bases and J by 4 bases, with 14 bases left in between. CDR3 loop: CSASGGGAADTQYF. The DNA for the CDR3 is TGCAGTGCTAGTGGTGGCGGGGCGGCAGATACGCAGTATTTT.

This clone was counted between two and nine times. Within the sample, other DNA sequences also encode this same CDR3. The gene calls are TRBV6-5 and TRBJ1-4, with TRBD1 matching over 11 bases. Germline V CDR1 and CDR2: MNHEY, SVGAGI. V was clipped by 6 bases and J by 8 bases; unmatched bases: 2. The CDR3 sequence is 13 residues long. This chain's CDR3 is CASSRDRGEKLFF. The CDR3 DNA sequence: TGTGCCAGCAGCCGGGACAGGGGGGAAAAACTGTTTTTT.